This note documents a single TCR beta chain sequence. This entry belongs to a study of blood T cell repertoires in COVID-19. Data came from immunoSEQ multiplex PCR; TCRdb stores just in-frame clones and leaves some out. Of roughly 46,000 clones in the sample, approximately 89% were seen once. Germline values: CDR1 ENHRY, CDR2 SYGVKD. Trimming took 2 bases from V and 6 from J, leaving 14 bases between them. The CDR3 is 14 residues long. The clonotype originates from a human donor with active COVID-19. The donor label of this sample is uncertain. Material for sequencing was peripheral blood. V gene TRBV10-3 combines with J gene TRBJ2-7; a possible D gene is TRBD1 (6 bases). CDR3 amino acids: CAISEGGLSAEQYF. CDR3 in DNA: TGTGCCATCAGTGAGGGGGGCCTCTCGGCCGAGCAGTACTTC.